In its sample, the clone carrying this T cell receptor beta chain was seen many times. The data are from a study of regulatory T cells in long-lasting Graves disease. Assembly of TCR beta libraries relied on iRepertoire HTBI primers together with Arm-PCR of CDR3 regions. One entry per CDR3 protein, called by TCRdb with MiXCR from the multiplex PCR reads. Of fewer than 600,000 distinct CDR3 sequences listed, roughly 22% are singletons. The CDR3 spans 15 residues. CDR1 LNHDA and CDR2 SQIVND come from the germline V gene (reference sequence). V trimming: 5 bases; J trimming: 2 bases; junction bases outside the gene matches: 5. Time point indicated: persistent/refractory GD, antithyroid drugs over 5 years with positive TRAb. There was RNA extracted from PBMCs, and the TCR library was made from it. Patients were enrolled at an endocrinology department in Xi'an, China.

This clonotype was sampled from a female donor with Graves disease. The chain links TRBV19 to TRBJ2-5, with 10 bases aligning to TRBD1. Sequencing was performed on peripheral blood mononuclear cells (PBMCs), taken when the disease was refractory, from a patient treated with antithyroid drugs. The CDR3 region has the DNA TGTGCCAGTAGTCAAGGGACAGGGGCACAAGAGACCCAGTACTTC. The encoded protein is CASSQGTGAQETQYF.